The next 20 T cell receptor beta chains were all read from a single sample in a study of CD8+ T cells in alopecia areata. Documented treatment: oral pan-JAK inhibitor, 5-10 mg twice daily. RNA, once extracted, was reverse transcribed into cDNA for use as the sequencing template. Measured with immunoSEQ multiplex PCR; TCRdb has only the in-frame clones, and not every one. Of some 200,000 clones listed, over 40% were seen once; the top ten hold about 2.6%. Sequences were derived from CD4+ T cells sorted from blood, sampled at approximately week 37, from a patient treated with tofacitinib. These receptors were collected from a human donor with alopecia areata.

CDR3 coding DNA: TGTGCCAGCAGTGAACAGGGTAGGCTCGGCTACACCTTC. Amino acids: CASSEQGRLGYTF. The rearrangement joins TRBV6-5 to TRBJ1-2; D might be TRBD1 (6 bases). Germline V gives CDR1 MNHEY, CDR2 SVGAGI. Trimming took 5 bases from V and 8 from J, leaving 15 bases between them. This CDR3 comprises 13 residues.

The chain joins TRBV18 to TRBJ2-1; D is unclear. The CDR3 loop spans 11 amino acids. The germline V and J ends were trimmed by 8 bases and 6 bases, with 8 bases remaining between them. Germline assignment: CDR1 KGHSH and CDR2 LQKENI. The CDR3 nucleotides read TGTGCCAGCCAGAGCGCCAATGAGCAGTTCTTC. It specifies CASQSANEQFF.

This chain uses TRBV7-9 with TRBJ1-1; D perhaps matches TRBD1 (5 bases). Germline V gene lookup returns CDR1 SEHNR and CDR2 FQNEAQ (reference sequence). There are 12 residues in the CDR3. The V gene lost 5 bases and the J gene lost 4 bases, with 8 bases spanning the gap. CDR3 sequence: CASSRDGTEAFF. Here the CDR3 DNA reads TGTGCCAGCAGCCGGGACGGCACTGAAGCTTTCTTT.

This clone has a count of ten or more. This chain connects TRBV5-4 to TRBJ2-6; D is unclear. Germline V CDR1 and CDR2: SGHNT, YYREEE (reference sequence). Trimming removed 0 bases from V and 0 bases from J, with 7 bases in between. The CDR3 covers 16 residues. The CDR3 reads CASSLGILSGANVLTF. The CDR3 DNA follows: TGTGCCAGCAGCTTGGGCATCCTCTCTGGGGCCAACGTCCTGACTTTC.

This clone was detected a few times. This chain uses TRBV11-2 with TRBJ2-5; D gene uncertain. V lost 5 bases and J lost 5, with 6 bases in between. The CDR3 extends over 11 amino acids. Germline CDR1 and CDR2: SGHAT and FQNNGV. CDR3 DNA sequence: TGTGCCAGCAGCGCCGGGGAGACCCAGTACTTC. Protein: CASSAGETQYF.

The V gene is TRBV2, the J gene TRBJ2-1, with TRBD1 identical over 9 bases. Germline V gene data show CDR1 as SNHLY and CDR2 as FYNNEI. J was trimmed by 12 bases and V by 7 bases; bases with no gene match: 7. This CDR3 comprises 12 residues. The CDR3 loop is CASKGQGFGQFF. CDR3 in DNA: TGTGCCAGCAAGGGACAGGGATTTGGGCAGTTCTTC.

The DNA of the CDR3 is TGTGCCAGCACAGCGTCGGTTCGCGGCTACACCTTC. It specifies CASTASVRGYTF. The chain carries TRBV2 and TRBJ1-2, with no clear D. CDR1 and CDR2 (germline): SNHLY, FYNNEI. V was shortened by 7 bases and J by 8 bases, with 14 bases between the two germline ends. CDR3 length equals 12 residues.

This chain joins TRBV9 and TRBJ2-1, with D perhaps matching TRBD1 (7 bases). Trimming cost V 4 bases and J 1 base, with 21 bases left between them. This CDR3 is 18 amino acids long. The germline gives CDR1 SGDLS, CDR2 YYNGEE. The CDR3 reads CASSFRPQGGWSYNEQFF. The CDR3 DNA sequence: TGTGCCAGCAGCTTCCGCCCTCAGGGGGGTTGGTCCTACAATGAGCAGTTCTTC.

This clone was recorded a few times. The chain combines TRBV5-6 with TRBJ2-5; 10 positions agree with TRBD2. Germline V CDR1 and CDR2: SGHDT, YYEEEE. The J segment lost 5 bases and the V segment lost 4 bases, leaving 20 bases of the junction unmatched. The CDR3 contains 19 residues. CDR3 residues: CASSRGKGLAGVREETQYF. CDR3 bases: TGTGCCAGCAGCCGCGGAAAGGGGCTAGCGGGAGTAAGGGAGGAGACCCAGTACTTC.

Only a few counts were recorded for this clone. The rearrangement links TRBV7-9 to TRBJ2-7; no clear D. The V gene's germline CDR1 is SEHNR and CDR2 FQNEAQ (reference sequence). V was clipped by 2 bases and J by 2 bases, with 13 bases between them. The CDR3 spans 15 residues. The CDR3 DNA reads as TGTGCCAGCAGCTTATCATCGGCTGGTACCTACGAGCAGTACTTC. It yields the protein CASSLSSAGTYEQYF.

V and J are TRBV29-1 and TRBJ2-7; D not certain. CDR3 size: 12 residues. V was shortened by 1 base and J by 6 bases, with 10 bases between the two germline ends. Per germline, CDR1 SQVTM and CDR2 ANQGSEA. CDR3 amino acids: CSVEGVGREQYF. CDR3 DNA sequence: TGCAGCGTTGAAGGGGTTGGGCGCGAGCAGTACTTC.

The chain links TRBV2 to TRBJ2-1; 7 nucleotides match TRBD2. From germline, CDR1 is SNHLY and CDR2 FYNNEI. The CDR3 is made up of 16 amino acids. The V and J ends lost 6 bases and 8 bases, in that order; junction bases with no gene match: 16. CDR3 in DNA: TGTGCCAGCAGCGGATCGCTAGCGGCCAATAGGGATGAGCAGTTCTTC. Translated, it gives CASSGSLAANRDEQFF.

CDR3 loop: CASILPTGTAFEAFF. CDR3 coding DNA: TGTGCCAGCATACTCCCTACCGGGACAGCGTTTGAAGCTTTCTTT. The chain links TRBV6-5 to TRBJ1-1; 7 bases are a match to TRBD1. Germline trimming cut 7 bases from V and 7 bases from J; bases unmatched to any gene: 15. CDR1 is MNHEY, CDR2 SVGAGI, per germline. This CDR3 contains 15 residues.

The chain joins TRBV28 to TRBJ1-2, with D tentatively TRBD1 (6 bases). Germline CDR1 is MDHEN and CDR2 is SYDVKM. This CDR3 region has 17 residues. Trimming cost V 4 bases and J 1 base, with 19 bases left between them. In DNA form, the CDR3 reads TGTGCCAGCAGTTACACAAAACTCGGCAGGGGTAACTATGGCTACACCTTC. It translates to CASSYTKLGRGNYGYTF.

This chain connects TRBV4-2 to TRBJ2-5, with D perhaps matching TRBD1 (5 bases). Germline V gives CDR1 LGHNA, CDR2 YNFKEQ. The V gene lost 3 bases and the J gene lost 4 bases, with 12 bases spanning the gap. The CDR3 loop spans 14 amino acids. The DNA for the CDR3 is TGTGCCAGCAGCCAGGATAAGGGGCCAGAGACCCAGTACTTC. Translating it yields CASSQDKGPETQYF.

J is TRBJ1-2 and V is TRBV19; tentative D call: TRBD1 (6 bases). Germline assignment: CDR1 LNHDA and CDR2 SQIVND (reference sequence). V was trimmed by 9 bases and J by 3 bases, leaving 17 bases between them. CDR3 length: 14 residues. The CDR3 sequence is CASHSGGGDYGYTF. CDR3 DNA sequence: TGTGCCAGCCATAGTGGTGGGGGCGACTATGGCTACACCTTC.

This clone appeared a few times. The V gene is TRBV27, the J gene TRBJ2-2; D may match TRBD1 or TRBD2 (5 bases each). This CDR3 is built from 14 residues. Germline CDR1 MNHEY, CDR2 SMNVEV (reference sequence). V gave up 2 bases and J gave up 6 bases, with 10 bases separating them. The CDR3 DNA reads TGTGCCAGCAGTTTAGAACCGGGGCCCGGGGAGCTGTTTTTT. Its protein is CASSLEPGPGELFF.

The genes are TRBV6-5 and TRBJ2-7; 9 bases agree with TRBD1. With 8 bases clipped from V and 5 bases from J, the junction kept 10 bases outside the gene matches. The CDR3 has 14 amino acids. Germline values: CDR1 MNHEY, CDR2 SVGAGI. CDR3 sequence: CASSPGTGIHEQYF. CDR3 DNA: TGTGCCAGCTCCCCAGGGACAGGGATACACGAGCAGTACTTC.

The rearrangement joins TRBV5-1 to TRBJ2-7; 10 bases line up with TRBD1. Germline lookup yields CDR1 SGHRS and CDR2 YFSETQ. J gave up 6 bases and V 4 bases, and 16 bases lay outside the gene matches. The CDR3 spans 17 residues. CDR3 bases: TGCGCCAGCAGCCAGCAATCCCGGGACAGGGGTCACGGCGAGCAGTACTTC. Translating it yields CASSQQSRDRGHGEQYF.

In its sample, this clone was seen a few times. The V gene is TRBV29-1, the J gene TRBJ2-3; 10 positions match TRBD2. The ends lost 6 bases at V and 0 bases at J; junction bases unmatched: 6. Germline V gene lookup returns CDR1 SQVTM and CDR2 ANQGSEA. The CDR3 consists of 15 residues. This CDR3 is CSVAGGPESTDTQYF. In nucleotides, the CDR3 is TGCAGCGTAGCGGGAGGGCCTGAAAGCACAGATACGCAGTATTTT.